This TCR beta chain was sequenced in a study of neoadjuvant anti-PD-1 for oral cavity cancer (dated by TCRdb to the early 2020s). General notes on the study: Before undergoing curative-intent surgical resection, most patients got three to four biweekly nivolumab doses at 3 mg/kg. Patients without progression received a fourth nivolumab dose around day 43 and underwent definitive surgical resection on days 50-56. Under RECIST 1.1, patients with complete response, partial response or stable disease were classed as responders, and patients with progression were classed as non-responders. A roughly 30% response rate was observed in the parent correlative cohort, in which 12 patients were included.

V drops 4 bases and J drops 0 bases, leaving 11 bases in between. The CDR1 and CDR2 encoded by the germline V gene are SQVTM and ANQGSEA. Reading from cysteine to phenylalanine, the CDR3 counts 14 amino acids. Only the CDR3 part of the read is kept: 42 bases, read in frame from the first base. For deep sequencing of PBMC libraries, mostly 450 to 500 ng of input genomic DNA was used, and six replicates were run per sample. The immunoSEQ hsTCRbeta kit was used to prepare TCRbeta libraries, following the manufacturer's instructions. The completed libraries were mixed into a single pool at 3 nM, then sequenced with an Illumina NovaSeq 6000 S4 flow cell. The published analysis was carried out like this. The immunoSEQ Analyzer handled quality control and preprocessing of the raw data. The analysis was restricted to productive rearrangements, with each unique CDR3 amino acid sequence defining a clonotype. Repertoire clonality was estimated as the Gini-Simpson index, which was computed with the R package tcR. Student's t test was used to compare Gini indices, while Pearson correlation assessed associations with tumor size change. TCRdb's version of the immuneACCESS table is confined to in-frame rearrangements and falls short of the full clone set. An unresolved V gene accounts for under half of the shortfall where checked; the remainder is of unknown origin. The D gene and trimming were derived from the DNA, and the V and J assignments and clone size from that table. The sample table records 15,000 or so clones; 70% to 75% of these occur just once. Together, the top ten hold around 3% of the sample.

Study-wide findings and limitations: Only three patients per response group were included in the TCR analyses, and larger cohorts for validation were called for by the authors. A higher pretreatment blood Treg/Th17 ratio correlated with both higher pretreatment blood TCRbeta clonality and lower post-treatment tumor TCRbeta clonality. After neoadjuvant nivolumab, non-responders showed significantly higher T cell clonality (Gini index) in PBMCs than responders did.

Comments on this clone: No antigen is known for it. The record has no base qualities; no much larger clone is one base away.

The time point tag for this specimen amounts to: after neoadjuvant nivolumab, at surgical resection. Patients had been newly diagnosed with stage II-IVA oral cavity squamous cell carcinoma, and no prior systemic or radiation treatment had been given to the patients. The cohort was made up of patients with locally advanced, HPV-negative oral cavity squamous cell carcinoma. Peripheral blood mononuclear cells were analyzed directly and were not maintained or expanded in culture. Samples came from a longitudinal correlative study of a single-arm phase II trial of neoadjuvant nivolumab in oral cavity squamous cell carcinoma. Subject-matched pre- and post-treatment PBMCs and tumors from three responders and three non-responders underwent genomic DNA-based TCRbeta sequencing. Peripheral blood mononuclear cells were drawn once before nivolumab treatment and a second time after treatment, when surgery took place. The Maxwell RSC DNA from Cells kit was used to extract genomic DNA from PBMCs.

This receptor was obtained from a person aged 35-80 years with oral cavity squamous cell carcinoma. The sequence joins TRBV29-1 to TRBJ2-3; TRBD2 is a weak D gene call, 5 bases matching. The specimen was PBMCs, collected after nivolumab (anti-PD-1) treatment. The nucleotide sequence reads TGCAGCGTTGTGAAGGACTCGAGCACAGATACGCAGTATTTT. It specifies CSVVKDSSTDTQYF.